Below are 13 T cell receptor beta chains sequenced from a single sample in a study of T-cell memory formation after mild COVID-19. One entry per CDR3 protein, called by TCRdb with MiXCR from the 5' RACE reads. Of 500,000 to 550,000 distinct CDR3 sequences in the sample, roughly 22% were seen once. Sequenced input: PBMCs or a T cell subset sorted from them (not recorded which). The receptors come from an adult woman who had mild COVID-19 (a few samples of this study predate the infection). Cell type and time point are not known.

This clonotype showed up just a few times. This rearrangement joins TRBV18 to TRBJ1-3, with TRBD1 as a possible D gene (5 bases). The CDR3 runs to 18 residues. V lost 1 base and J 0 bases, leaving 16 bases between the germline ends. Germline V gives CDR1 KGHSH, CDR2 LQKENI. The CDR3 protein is CASSPQPSGPSSGNTIYF. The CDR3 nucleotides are TGTGCCAGCTCACCACAACCTTCGGGACCGAGCTCTGGAAACACCATATATTTT. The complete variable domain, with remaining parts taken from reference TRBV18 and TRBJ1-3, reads NAGVMQNPRHLVRRRGQEARLRCSPMKGHSHVYWYRQLPEEGLKFMVYLQKENIIDESGMPKERFSAEFPKEGPSILRIQQVVRGDSAAYFCASSPQPSGPSSGNTIYFGEGSWLTVV.

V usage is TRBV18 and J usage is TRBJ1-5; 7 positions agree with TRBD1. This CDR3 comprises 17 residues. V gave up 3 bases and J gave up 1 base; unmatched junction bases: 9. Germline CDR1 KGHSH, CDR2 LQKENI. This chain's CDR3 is CASSPGSGTASNQPQHF. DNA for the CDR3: TGTGCCAGCTCACCCGGTTCGGGGACAGCGAGCAATCAGCCCCAGCATTTT.

Here the CDR3 reads CASGFGELGTYEQYF. CDR3 DNA sequence: TGTGCTAGTGGTTTTGGGGAGCTGGGGACCTACGAGCAGTACTTC. This rearrangement joins TRBV12-5 to TRBJ2-7; a weak D match, TRBD2 (5 bases). V gave up 3 bases and J gave up 2 bases, with 14 bases separating them. This CDR3 spans 15 amino acids. The germline CDR1 and CDR2 sequences are LGHNT and FRNRAP. Combining the CDR3 with reference TRBV12-5 and TRBJ2-7 gives the whole variable domain DARVTQTPRHKVTEMGQEVTMRCQPILGHNTVFWYRQTMMQGLELLAYFRNRAPLDDSGMPKDRFSAEMPDATLATLKIQPSEPRDSAVYFCASGFGELGTYEQYFGPGTRLTVT.

The CDR3 region has the DNA TGCGCCAGCAGCTTGGTGATGCGCTACGAGCAGTACTTC. This translates into CASSLVMRYEQYF. This chain links TRBV5-1 with TRBJ2-7; D is unresolved. Germline V gene data show CDR1 as SGHRS and CDR2 as YFSETQ. V was shortened by 0 bases and J by 3 bases, with 7 bases between the two germline ends. There are 13 residues in the CDR3.

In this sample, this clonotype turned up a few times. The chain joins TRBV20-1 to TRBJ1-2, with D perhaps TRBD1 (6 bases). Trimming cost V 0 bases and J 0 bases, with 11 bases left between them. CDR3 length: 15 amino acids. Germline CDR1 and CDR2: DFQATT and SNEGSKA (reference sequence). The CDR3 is CSARDNRDANYGYTF. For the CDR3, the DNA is TGCAGTGCTAGAGATAACAGGGACGCTAACTATGGCTACACCTTC.

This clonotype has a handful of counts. The CDR3 region is CASSQGPYGYTF. The CDR3 DNA reads as TGTGCCAGCAGCCAGGGGCCCTATGGCTACACCTTC. This chain joins TRBV3-1 and TRBJ1-2, with D tentatively TRBD1 (5 bases). The CDR3 runs to 12 residues. Trimming took 3 bases from V and 4 from J, leaving 6 bases between them. Germline V CDR1 and CDR2: LGHDT, YNNKEL (reference sequence).

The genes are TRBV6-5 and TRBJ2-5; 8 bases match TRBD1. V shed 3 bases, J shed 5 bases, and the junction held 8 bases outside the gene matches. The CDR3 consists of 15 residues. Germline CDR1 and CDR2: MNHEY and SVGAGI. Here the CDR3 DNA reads TGTGCCAGCAGTTATCTTAACGGACAGGGTGAGACCCAGTACTTC. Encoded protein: CASSYLNGQGETQYF.

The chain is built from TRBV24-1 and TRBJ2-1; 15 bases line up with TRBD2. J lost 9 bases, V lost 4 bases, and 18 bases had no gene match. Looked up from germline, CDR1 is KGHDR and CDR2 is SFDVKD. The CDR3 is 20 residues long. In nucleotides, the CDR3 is TGTGCCACCAGTGACCACCGGACTAGCGGGAGGGCCAAGGGTCTGGTTGAGCAGTTCTTC. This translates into CATSDHRTSGRAKGLVEQFF.

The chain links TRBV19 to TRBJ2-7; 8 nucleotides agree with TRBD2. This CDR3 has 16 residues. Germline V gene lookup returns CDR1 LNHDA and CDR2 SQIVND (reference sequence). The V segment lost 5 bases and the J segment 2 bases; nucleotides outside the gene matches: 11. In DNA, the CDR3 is TGTGCCAGTAGTCCTATTCTGGTAGCGGGGACCTACGAGCAGTACTTC. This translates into CASSPILVAGTYEQYF.

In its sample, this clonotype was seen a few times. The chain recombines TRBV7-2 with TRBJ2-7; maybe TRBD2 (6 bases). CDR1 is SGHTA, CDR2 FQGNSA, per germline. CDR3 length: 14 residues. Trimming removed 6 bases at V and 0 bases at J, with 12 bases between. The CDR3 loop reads CASRISGNSYEQYF. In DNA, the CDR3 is TGTGCCAGCAGGATTAGCGGAAACTCCTACGAGCAGTACTTC.

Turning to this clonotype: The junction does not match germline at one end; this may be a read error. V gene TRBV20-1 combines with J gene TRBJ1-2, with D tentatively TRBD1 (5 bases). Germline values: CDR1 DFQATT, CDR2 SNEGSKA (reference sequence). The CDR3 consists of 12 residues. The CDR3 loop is CSARDLWVEGLF. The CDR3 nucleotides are TGCAGTGCTAGAGATTTATGGGTTGAGGGGCTCTTC.

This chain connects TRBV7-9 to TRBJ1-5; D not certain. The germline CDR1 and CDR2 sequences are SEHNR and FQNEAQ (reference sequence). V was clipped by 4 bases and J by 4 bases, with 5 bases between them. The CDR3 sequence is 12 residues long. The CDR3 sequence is CASSSTNQPQHF. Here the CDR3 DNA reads TGTGCCAGCAGCTCAACGAATCAGCCCCAGCATTTT.

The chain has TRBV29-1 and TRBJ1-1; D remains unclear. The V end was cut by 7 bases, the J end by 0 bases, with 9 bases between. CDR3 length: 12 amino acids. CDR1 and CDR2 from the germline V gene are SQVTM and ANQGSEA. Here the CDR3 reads CSELSMNTEAFF. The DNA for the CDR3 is TGCAGCGAGCTCTCCATGAACACTGAAGCTTTCTTT.